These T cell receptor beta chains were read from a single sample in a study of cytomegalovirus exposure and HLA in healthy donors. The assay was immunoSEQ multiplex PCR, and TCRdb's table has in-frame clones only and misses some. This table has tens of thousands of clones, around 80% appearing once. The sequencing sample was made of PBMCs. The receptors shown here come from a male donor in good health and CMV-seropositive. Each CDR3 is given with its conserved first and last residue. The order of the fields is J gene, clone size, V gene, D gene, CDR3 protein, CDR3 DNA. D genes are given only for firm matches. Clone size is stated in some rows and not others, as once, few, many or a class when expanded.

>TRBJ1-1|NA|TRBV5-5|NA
CASSWGHLNTEAFF
TGTGCCAGCAGCTGGGGCCATCTGAACACTGAAGCTTTCTTT
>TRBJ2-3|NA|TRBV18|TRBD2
CASSTSGGDTQYF
TGTGCCAGCTCAACGTCGGGGGGAGATACGCAGTATTTT
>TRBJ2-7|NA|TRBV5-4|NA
CASSSEGVEQYF
TGTGCCAGCAGCTCCGAGGGTGTTGAGCAGTACTTC
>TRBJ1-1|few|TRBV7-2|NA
CASSFSPGAEAFF
TGTGCCAGCAGCTTTTCGCCCGGTGCTGAAGCTTTCTTT
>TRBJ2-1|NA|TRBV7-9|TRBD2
CASSLGLTSGGNEQFF
TGTGCCAGCAGCTTAGGGTTGACTAGCGGGGGAAATGAGCAGTTCTTC
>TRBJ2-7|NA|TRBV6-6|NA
CASSYPVHEQYF
TGTGCCAGCAGTTACCCGGTCCACGAGCAGTACTTC
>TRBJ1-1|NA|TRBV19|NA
CASRGGAKVEAFF
TGTGCCAGTAGGGGGGGGGCAAAGGTTGAAGCTTTCTTT
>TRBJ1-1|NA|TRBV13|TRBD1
CASSEGQGNAEAFF
TGTGCCAGCAGCGAAGGACAGGGCAACGCTGAAGCTTTCTTT
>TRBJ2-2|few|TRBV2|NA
CASSESRAGELFF
TGTGCCAGCAGTGAATCGAGAGCCGGGGAGCTGTTTTTT
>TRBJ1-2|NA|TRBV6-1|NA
CASSEGGRVGYTF
TGTGCCAGCAGTGAAGGGGGCCGGGTGGGCTACACCTTC
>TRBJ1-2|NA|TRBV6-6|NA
CASSYSRGYYGYTF
TGTGCCAGCAGTTACTCGAGGGGGTACTATGGCTACACCTTC
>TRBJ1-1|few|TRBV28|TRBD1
CASSHSDRGETEAFF
TGTGCCAGCAGTCACTCAGACAGGGGGGAAACTGAAGCTTTCTTT
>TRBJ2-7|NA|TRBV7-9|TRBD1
CASSYWTGGGEQYF
TGTGCCAGCAGCTACTGGACAGGGGGCGGCGAGCAGTACTTC
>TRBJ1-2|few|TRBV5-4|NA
CASTKDTSNYGYTF
TGTGCCAGCACGAAGGACACTTCTAACTATGGCTACACCTTC
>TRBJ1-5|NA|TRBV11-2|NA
CASSFPGVNQPQHF
TGTGCCAGCAGCTTTCCAGGGGTCAATCAGCCCCAGCATTTT
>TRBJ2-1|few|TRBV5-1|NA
CASSSYNEQFF
TGCGCCAGCAGCTCGTACAATGAGCAGTTCTTC
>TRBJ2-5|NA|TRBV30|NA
CAWSRETQYF
TGTGCCTGGAGTCGGGAGACCCAGTACTTC
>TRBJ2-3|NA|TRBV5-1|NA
CASKTGLLGDTDTQYF
TGCGCCAGCAAAACCGGACTTCTCGGTGACACAGATACGCAGTATTTT
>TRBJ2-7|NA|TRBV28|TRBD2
CASSFRLAGATYEQYF
TGTGCCAGCAGTTTTCGCCTAGCGGGGGCCACCTACGAGCAGTACTTC
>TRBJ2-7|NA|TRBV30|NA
CAWSTGEAYEQYF
TGTGCCTGGAGCACAGGGGAGGCCTACGAGCAGTACTTC
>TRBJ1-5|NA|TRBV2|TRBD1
CASRGQGGLGNQPQHF
TGTGCCAGCAGGGGACAGGGGGGATTGGGCAATCAGCCCCAGCATTTT
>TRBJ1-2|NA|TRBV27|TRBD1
CATATGTPGGYTF
TGTGCCACCGCGACAGGGACCCCGGGAGGCTACACCTTC
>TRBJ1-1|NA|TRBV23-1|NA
CASSRVSGGDTEAFF
TGCGCCAGCAGCCGGGTTTCGGGAGGGGACACTGAAGCTTTCTTT
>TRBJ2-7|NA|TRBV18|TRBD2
CASSPSLGGSYEQYF
TGTGCCAGCTCACCATCCTTGGGGGGGTCCTACGAGCAGTACTTC
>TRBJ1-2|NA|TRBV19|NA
CASSKGLGGVNYGYTF
TGTGCCAGCTCAAAGGGGCTTGGCGGAGTTAACTATGGCTACACCTTC
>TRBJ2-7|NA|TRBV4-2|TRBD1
CASSQDLQGANPHYEQYF
TGTGCCAGCAGCCAAGATCTGCAGGGGGCAAATCCCCACTACGAGCAGTACTTC
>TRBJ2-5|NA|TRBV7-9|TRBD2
CASSPGLAGDGTQYF
TGTGCCAGCAGCCCGGGACTAGCGGGAGACGGGACCCAGTACTTC
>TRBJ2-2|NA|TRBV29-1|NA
CSVEGGVNTGELFF
TGCAGCGTTGAAGGGGGAGTGAACACCGGGGAGCTGTTTTTT
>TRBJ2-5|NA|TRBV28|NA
CASGLEGRGETQYF
TGTGCCAGCGGCCTGGAGGGGAGGGGGGAGACCCAGTACTTC
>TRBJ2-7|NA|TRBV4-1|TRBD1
CASSQLLGQDGSYEQYF
TGCGCCAGCAGCCAACTTTTGGGACAGGACGGTTCCTACGAGCAGTACTTC
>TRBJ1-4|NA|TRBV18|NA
CASSRQAENEKLFF
TGTGCCAGCTCACGACAGGCTGAAAATGAAAAACTGTTTTTT
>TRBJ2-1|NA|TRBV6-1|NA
CASRELGALDNEQFF
TGTGCCAGCAGGGAGCTAGGGGCATTAGACAATGAGCAGTTCTTC
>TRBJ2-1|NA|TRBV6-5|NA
CASSPGTGNEQFF
TGTGCCAGCAGTCCCGGGACTGGCAATGAGCAGTTCTTC
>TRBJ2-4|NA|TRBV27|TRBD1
CASSRDSKNIQYF
TGTGCCAGCAGCCGGGACAGCAAAAACATTCAGTACTTC
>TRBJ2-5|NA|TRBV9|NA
CASSVASQETQYF
TGTGCCAGCAGCGTAGCCAGCCAAGAGACCCAGTACTTC
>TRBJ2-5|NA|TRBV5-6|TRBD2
CASSRLAGVSQETQYF
TGTGCCAGCAGCCGTTTGGCGGGGGTATCGCAAGAGACCCAGTACTTC
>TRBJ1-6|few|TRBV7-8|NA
CASSIPAGPYNSPLHF
TGTGCCAGCAGCATTCCCGCGGGGCCATATAATTCACCCCTCCACTTT
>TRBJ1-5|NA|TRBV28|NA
CASSPDRRSSPNQPQHF
TGTGCCAGCAGTCCCGACAGGAGAAGTTCGCCAAATCAGCCCCAGCATTTT
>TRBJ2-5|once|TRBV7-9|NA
CASSLGVEETQYF
TGTGCCAGCAGCTTAGGCGTAGAAGAGACCCAGTACTTC
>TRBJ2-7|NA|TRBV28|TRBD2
CASSFGSVKAGGLVEQYF
TGTGCCAGCAGTTTTGGTAGCGTTAAGGCGGGAGGCCTGGTCGAGCAGTACTTC
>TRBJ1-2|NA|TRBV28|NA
CASSSRTPEGYTF
TGTGCCAGCAGTTCTCGCACTCCGGAGGGCTACACCTTC